Included here is one T cell receptor (beta chain) sequence, with context. Other DNA sequences of this sample code for an identical CDR3. The data were produced by immunoSEQ multiplex PCR, yet TCRdb's version contains in-frame clones alone and is incomplete. The sample comprises 1,500,000 or so clones, roughly 96% of which are singletons, and more than 0.9% rests with the top ten. The data were taken from a study of shared clonotypes between healthy human individuals. What was sequenced was naive CD4+ T cells sorted from blood. The sample's subset: CD45RA+ positively selected. The clonotype was recovered from a man aged 25 to 40 in good health.

CDR3 bases: TGTGCCACCGAAACTAGCGGGAGTTACAATGAGCAGTTCTTC. Protein product: CATETSGSYNEQFF. The rearrangement uses TRBV15 and TRBJ2-1, with TRBD2 identical over 11 bases. The V gene end was trimmed by 8 bases and the J gene end by 4 bases; junction bases not matched to a gene: 4. CDR1 is LNHNV, CDR2 YYDKDF, per germline (reference sequence). This CDR3 comprises 14 residues.